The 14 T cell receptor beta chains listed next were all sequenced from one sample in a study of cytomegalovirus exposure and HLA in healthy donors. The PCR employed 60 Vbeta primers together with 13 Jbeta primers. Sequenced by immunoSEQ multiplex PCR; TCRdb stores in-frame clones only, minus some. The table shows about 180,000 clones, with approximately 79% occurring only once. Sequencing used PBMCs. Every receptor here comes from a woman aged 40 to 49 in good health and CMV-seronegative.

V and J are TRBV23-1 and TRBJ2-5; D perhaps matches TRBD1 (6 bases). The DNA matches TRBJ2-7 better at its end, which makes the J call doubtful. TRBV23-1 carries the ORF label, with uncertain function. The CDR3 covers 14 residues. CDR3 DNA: TGCGCCAGCATCCACAGGGAACCGAGATACGAGCAGTACTTC. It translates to CASIHREPRYEQYF.

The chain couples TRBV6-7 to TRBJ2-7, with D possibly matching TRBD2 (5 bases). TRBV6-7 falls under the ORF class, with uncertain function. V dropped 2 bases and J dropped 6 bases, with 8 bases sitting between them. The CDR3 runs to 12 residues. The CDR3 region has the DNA TGTGCCAGCAGTTACCTTGGACTCGAGCAGTACTTC. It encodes CASSYLGLEQYF.

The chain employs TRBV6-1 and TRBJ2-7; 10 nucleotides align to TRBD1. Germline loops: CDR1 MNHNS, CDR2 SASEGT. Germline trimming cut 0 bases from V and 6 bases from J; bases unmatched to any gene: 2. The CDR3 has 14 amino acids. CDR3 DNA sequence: TGTGCCAGCAGTGAAGCAAGGACAGGGGGCGAGCAGTACTTC. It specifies CASSEARTGGEQYF.

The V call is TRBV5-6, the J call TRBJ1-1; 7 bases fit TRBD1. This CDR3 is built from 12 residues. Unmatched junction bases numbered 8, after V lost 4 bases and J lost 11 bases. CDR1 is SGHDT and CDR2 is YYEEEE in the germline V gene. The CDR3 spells CASSRQGRDAFF. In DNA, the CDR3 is TGTGCCAGCAGCAGACAGGGCCGCGACGCTTTCTTT.

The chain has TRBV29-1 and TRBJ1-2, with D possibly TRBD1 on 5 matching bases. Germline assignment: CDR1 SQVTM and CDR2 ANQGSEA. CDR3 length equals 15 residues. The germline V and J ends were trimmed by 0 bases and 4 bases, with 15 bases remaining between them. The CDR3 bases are TGCAGCGTTGAAGAGGGGCGCAGTCGATCCTATGGCTACACCTTC. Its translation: CSVEEGRSRSYGYTF. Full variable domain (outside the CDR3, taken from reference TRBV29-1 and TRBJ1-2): SAVISQKPSRDICQRGTSLTIQCQVDSQVTMMFWYRQQPGQSLTLIATANQGSEATYESGFVIDKFPISRPNLTFSTLTVSNMSPEDSSIYLCSVEEGRSRSYGYTFGSGTRLTVV.

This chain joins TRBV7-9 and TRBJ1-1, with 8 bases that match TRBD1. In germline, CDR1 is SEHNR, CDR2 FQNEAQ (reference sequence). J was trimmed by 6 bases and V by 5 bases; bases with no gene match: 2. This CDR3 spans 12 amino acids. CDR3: CASSVDRAEAFF. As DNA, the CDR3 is TGTGCCAGCAGCGTGGACAGGGCTGAAGCTTTCTTT.

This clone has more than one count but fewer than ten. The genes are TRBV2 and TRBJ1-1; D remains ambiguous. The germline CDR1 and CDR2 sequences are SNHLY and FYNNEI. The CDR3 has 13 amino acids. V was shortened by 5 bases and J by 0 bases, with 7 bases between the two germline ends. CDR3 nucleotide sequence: TGTGCCAGCAGTCTAACCTTGAACACTGAAGCTTTCTTT. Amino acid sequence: CASSLTLNTEAFF.

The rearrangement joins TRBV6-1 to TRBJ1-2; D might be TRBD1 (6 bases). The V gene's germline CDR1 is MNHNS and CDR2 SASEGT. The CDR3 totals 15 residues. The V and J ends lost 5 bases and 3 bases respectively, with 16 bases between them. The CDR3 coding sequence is TGTGCCAGCAGTCCACGACAGGTTTCGGACTATGGCTACACCTTC. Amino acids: CASSPRQVSDYGYTF.

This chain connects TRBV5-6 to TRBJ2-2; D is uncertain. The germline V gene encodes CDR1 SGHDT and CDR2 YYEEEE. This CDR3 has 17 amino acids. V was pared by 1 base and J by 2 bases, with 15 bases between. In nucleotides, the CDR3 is TGTGCCAGCAGCTTGTATTCAACCCGACAAAACACCGGGGAGCTGTTTTTT. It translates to CASSLYSTRQNTGELFF.

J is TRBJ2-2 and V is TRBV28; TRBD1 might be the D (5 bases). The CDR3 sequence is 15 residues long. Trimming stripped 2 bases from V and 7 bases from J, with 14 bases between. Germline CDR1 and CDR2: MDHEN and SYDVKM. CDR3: CASSLRQRISGELFF. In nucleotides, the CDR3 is TGTGCCAGCAGTTTAAGACAGAGGATCAGCGGGGAGCTGTTTTTT.

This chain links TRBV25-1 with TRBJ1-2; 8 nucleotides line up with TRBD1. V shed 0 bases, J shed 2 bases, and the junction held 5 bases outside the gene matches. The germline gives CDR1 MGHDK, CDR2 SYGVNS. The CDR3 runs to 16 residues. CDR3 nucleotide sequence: TGTGCCAGCAGTGAATATGCCCGGACAGGGAACTATGGCTACACCTTC. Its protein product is CASSEYARTGNYGYTF.

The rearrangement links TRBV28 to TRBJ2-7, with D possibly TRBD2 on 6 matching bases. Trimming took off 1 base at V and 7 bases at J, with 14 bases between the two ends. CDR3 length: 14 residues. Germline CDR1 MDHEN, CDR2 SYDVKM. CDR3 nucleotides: TGTGCCAGCAGTTTATTCGGGGACCGGGGGGAGCAGTACTTC. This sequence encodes CASSLFGDRGEQYF.

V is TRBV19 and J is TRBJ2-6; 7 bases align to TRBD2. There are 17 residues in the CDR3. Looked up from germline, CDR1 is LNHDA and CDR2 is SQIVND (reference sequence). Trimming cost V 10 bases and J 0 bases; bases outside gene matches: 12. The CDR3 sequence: CATIPAGDSSGANVLTF. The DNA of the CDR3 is TGTGCCACCATCCCGGCGGGAGATAGCTCTGGGGCCAACGTCCTGACTTTC.

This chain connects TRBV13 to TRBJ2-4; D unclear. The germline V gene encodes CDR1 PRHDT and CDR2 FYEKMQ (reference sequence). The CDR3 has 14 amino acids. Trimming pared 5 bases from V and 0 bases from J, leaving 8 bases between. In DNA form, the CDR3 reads TGTGCCAGCAGCCTGCCGCGAGCCAAAAACATTCAGTACTTC. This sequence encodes CASSLPRAKNIQYF. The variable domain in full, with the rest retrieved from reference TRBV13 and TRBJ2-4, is AAGVIQSPRHLIKEKRETATLKCYPIPRHDTVYWYQQGPGQDPQFLISFYEKMQSDKGSIPDRFSAQQFSDYHSELNMSSLELGDSALYFCASSLPRAKNIQYFGAGTRLSVL.